Reported below is one T cell receptor (beta chain). Its antigen is currently not known. Qualities for individual bases were not recorded, and no much larger clone is one base off. Receptor libraries were prepared by the immunoSEQ multiplex PCR assay. The published analysis was carried out like this. A statistical classification framework was developed to diagnose cytomegalovirus status using the catalog of TCR beta chain sequences. In its TCRdb copy, this immuneACCESS table keeps in-frame sequences only and misses some clones. Where compared with another copy, unresolved V genes explain less than half of these, and the others have no known cause. That table is the source of V, J and clone size, and D and trimming were worked out from the DNA. The sample profile shows more than 95,000 clones; approximately 88% of them were found once. The top ten hold 2% to 2.5% of the sample. The donors belonged to the validation cohort of around 130 subjects, which was separate from the approximately 680-subject first cohort.

This specimen comes from a study of cytomegalovirus exposure and HLA in healthy donors (dated by TCRdb to about 2017). A note on the overall study: The 500 to 800 repertoires of the first cohort and the approximately 110 validation repertoires were produced on the same platform, according to a later analysis. To predict cytomegalovirus infection status, the study brought together high-throughput TCR immunosequencing, statistical association of individual TCRs with disease status, and machine learning. Besides the first cohort of around 670 subjects, a separate validation cohort made up of roughly 120 different subjects was used. The aim of the study was to test whether cataloging public T cell receptors could identify signatures of past pathogen exposure.

The germline V gene specifies SNHLY as CDR1 and FYNNEI as CDR2. The CDR3 runs 12 amino acids, cysteine and phenylalanine included. Of all the DNA, just the CDR3 is kept, 36 bases in frame from base 1. V is reduced by 7 bases and J by 4 bases, leaving a spacing of 10 bases between them. What the study reported, not specific to this receptor: Most TCR sequences were observed very rarely across donors, whereas some public TCRs were present in many individuals. In the study, approximately 160 TCR beta chains were listed as associated with cytomegalovirus. According to the authors, the approach could potentially be generalized to other disease states and immunological phenotypes. In vitro tests confirmed that a few of the cytomegalovirus-associated TCR beta chains recognize cytomegalovirus antigens. The classifier was reported to diagnose cytomegalovirus status with high specificity and sensitivity in both the original cohort and the validation cohort. In a later analysis, TCRs clustered in the first cohort were found to also tend to co-occur in the 120 validation repertoires, with 94% of cluster scores above 0. A later analysis lacked HLA typing for the validation cohort, so it scored co-occurrence in that cohort across all 120 repertoires.

The source is a woman between 18 and 30 years old in good health and CMV-seronegative. Sequencing input: PBMCs. The chain is assembled from TRBV2 and TRBJ2-5; the D gene identity is not certain. The nucleotides read TGTGCCAGCAACGGTGGCGGAGAGACCCAGTACTTC. This codes for CASNGGGETQYF. With all but the CDR3 taken from the reference TRBV2 and TRBJ2-5 genes, the full variable domain is: EPEVTQTPSHQVTQMGQEVILRCVPISNHLYFYWYRQILGQKVEFLVSFYNNEISEKSEIFDDQFSVERPDGSNFTLKIRSTKLEDSAMYFCASNGGGETQYFGPGTRLLVL.